A single sample gave rise to the 23 T cell receptor beta chains below, sequenced in a study of human T cells and chemical hapten exposure. The time point is: healthy volunteer bleed at 6 weeks. Whole blood that had not been fractionated was the source of extracted total RNA. TCRdb fed the RACE reads into MiXCR, producing one record per CDR3 protein. This table holds tens of thousands of distinct CDR3 sequences, around 5.9% found once. The specimen was whole blood. These receptors all stem from a human donor in good health. Some clones in this sample may be carry-over from other donors' samples.

In this sample, this clonotype turned up a few times. The V call is TRBV2, the J call TRBJ2-2; either TRBD1 or TRBD2 may supply D (5 bases each). Germline loops: CDR1 SNHLY, CDR2 FYNNEI. Trimming removed 7 bases from V and 2 bases from J, with 11 bases in between. The CDR3 covers 14 residues. The CDR3 bases are TGTGCCAGCATGAGGGGCTCAAACACCGGGGAGCTGTTTTTT. This codes for CASMRGSNTGELFF.

The sample holds many counts of this clonotype. The chain employs TRBV19 and TRBJ2-3, with D maybe TRBD2 (5 bases). The CDR3 has 11 amino acids. The V end lost 7 bases, the J end lost 4 bases, and 6 bases lay between the germline ends. The germline V gene has CDR1 LNHDA and CDR2 SQIVND (reference sequence). Here the CDR3 reads CASKEADTQYF. The DNA for the CDR3 is TGTGCCAGTAAGGAGGCAGATACGCAGTATTTT.

This clonotype was counted at least ten times. The chain uses TRBV20-1 and TRBJ1-4; D gene uncertain. Germline CDR1 and CDR2: DFQATT and SNEGSKA (reference sequence). The length of the CDR3 is 14 residues. Trimming cost V 0 bases and J 8 bases, with 13 bases left between them. CDR3 sequence: CSARDTGSREKLFF. The DNA for the CDR3 is TGCAGTGCTAGAGATACGGGGTCCCGAGAAAAACTGTTTTTT.

This clonotype was observed a handful of times. The chain is built from TRBV7-2 and TRBJ2-7; D unclear. Looked up from germline, CDR1 is SGHTA and CDR2 is FQGNSA. V lost 5 bases to trimming and J lost 5 bases, with 22 bases between them. This CDR3 is built from 16 residues. As DNA, the CDR3 is TGTGCCAGCAGCACCCCGGCAGGCCGCCTAAAGGACGAGCAGTACTTC. Amino acid sequence: CASSTPAGRLKDEQYF.

Many counts were recorded for this clonotype. J is TRBJ2-5 and V is TRBV4-2; 8 bases align to TRBD2. The germline CDR1 and CDR2 sequences are LGHNA and YNFKEQ. The CDR3 is 17 amino acids. V gave up 0 bases and J gave up 5 bases; unmatched junction bases: 11. The CDR3, as DNA: TGTGCCAGCAGCCAAGATTTGGGACTAGTCGGGCCGGAGACCCAGTACTTC. Encoded protein: CASSQDLGLVGPETQYF.

This clonotype was detected ten times or more. The V gene is TRBV5-1, the J gene TRBJ1-1; 11 bases map to TRBD1. Germline-derived CDR1 and CDR2 are SGHRS and YFSETQ. The CDR3 contains 16 residues. J was trimmed by 4 bases and V by 4 bases; bases with no gene match: 9. The CDR3: CASSPGTGGAGTEAFF. CDR3 nucleotide sequence: TGCGCCAGCAGCCCCGGGACAGGGGGTGCTGGCACTGAAGCTTTCTTT.

With respect to this clonotype: A single base separates this from a much larger clone, so it may be a read error. This chain connects TRBV4-2 to TRBJ2-1, with TRBD2 matching 10 bases. This CDR3 comprises 16 residues. Germline lookup yields CDR1 LGHNA and CDR2 YNFKEQ. DNA for the CDR3: TGTGTCAGCAGCCAAGAATGGCTAGCGGGAGATCGGGAGCAGTTCTTC. Protein product: CVSSQEWLAGDREQFF.

Many counts were recorded for this clonotype. The J gene is TRBJ1-1, the V gene TRBV12-3 or TRBV12-4; the D is unclear. The CDR3 runs 14 residues. With 3 bases removed from V and 5 bases from J, the gap between germline ends came to 13 bases. This CDR3 reads CASSLGGGRTEAFF. In DNA, the CDR3 is TGTGCCAGCAGTTTGGGAGGAGGAAGGACTGAAGCTTTCTTT.

At least ten counts were recorded for this clonotype. The chain employs TRBV5-1 and TRBJ1-1, with TRBD1 as a possible D gene (5 bases). The germline V gene has CDR1 SGHRS and CDR2 YFSETQ. Trimming took off 6 bases at V and 4 bases at J, with 16 bases between the two ends. The CDR3 contains 14 residues. DNA for the CDR3: TGCGCCAGCACCCCTGGGGCGCAGGCCACTGAAGCTTTCTTT. This translates into CASTPGAQATEAFF.

The chain couples TRBV5-4 to TRBJ2-7; TRBD2 might be the D (6 bases). The germline V gene encodes CDR1 SGHNT and CDR2 YYREEE (reference sequence). CDR3 size: 16 residues. V dropped 3 bases and J dropped 4 bases, with 20 bases sitting between them. CDR3 in DNA: TGTGCCAGCAGCTCGGGGACGGGACTGCCTAATTACGAGCAGTACTTC. Translated: CASSSGTGLPNYEQYF.

This clonotype was recorded at least ten times. The genes are TRBV28 and TRBJ2-1, with D uncertain. The CDR3 is 14 residues long. V shed 6 bases and J shed 4 bases, with 13 bases lying between them. Germline assignment: CDR1 MDHEN and CDR2 SYDVKM. This chain's CDR3 is CASRGIYSYNEQFF. In DNA, the CDR3 is TGTGCCAGCAGGGGGATATACTCGTACAATGAGCAGTTCTTC.

The CDR3 loop reads CSARKDNTEAFF. The CDR3 DNA reads TGCAGTGCTAGAAAGGATAACACTGAAGCTTTCTTT. The gene calls are TRBV20-1 and TRBJ1-1; D not certain. Germline V gene sequence: CDR1 DFQATT, CDR2 SNEGSKA (reference sequence). The CDR3 consists of 12 residues. Trimming removed 2 bases from V and 2 bases from J, with 6 bases in between.

This clonotype was seen ten or more times. V gene TRBV7-2 combines with J gene TRBJ1-2, with D uncertain. Trimming took off 5 bases at V and 6 bases at J, with 10 bases between the two ends. CDR3 length: 12 amino acids. Germline CDR1 is SGHTA and CDR2 is FQGNSA. The CDR3: CASSHQLHGYTF. The CDR3 nucleotides are TGTGCCAGCAGCCACCAGCTGCATGGCTACACCTTC.

Only a few counts were recorded for this clonotype. The CDR3 here is CASSSATSTDTQYF. CDR3 bases: TGCGCCAGCAGCTCAGCGACTAGCACAGATACGCAGTATTTT. The rearrangement uses TRBV5-1 and TRBJ2-3; D call uncertain. The V and J ends lost 3 bases and 0 bases respectively, with 8 bases between them. Germline V gene lookup returns CDR1 SGHRS and CDR2 YFSETQ. The CDR3 runs to 14 residues.

This clonotype was recorded many times. The rearrangement uses TRBV5-1 and TRBJ2-1; TRBD2 aligns across 14 bases. CDR3 length: 15 residues. The V segment lost 6 bases and the J segment 8 bases; nucleotides outside the gene matches: 7. Germline V gene data show CDR1 as SGHRS and CDR2 as YFSETQ. The CDR3 DNA is TGCGCCAGCACCCGACTAGCGGGAGGGCGTGATGAGCAGTTCTTC. Encoded protein: CASTRLAGGRDEQFF.

J is TRBJ2-1 and V is TRBV2; D is perhaps TRBD1 (6 bases). Germline loops: CDR1 SNHLY, CDR2 FYNNEI. The CDR3 is 12 residues long. The V end was cut by 4 bases, the J end by 9 bases, with 10 bases between. DNA for the CDR3: TGTGCCAGCAGTGGCAGGGGCGGTGAGCAGTTCTTC. Translation gives CASSGRGGEQFF.

Of note for this clonotype: A much bigger clone sits one base away, suggesting this may be a read error. V and J are TRBV20-1 and TRBJ1-2, with no clear D. The germline gives CDR1 DFQATT, CDR2 SNEGSKA (reference sequence). This CDR3 region has 12 residues. The V and J ends lost 5 bases and 2 bases respectively, with 9 bases between them. The CDR3 spells CSAWNQNYGYTF. Written as DNA, the CDR3 is TGCAGTGCTTGGAACCAAAACTATGGCTACACCTTC.

The gene calls are TRBV7-9 and TRBJ2-2, with D possibly called TRBD1 or TRBD2 (5 bases each). The CDR3 loop spans 17 amino acids. Per the germline V gene, CDR1 is SEHNR and CDR2 is FQNEAQ (reference sequence). The V and J ends lost 1 base and 2 bases respectively, with 14 bases between them. The CDR3 nucleotides read TGTGCCAGCAGCTTAGTGTCTGGGACGGATAACACCGGGGAGCTGTTTTTT. This gives the protein CASSLVSGTDNTGELFF. Full variable domain (remainder filled in from reference TRBV7-9 and TRBJ2-2): DTGVSQNPRHKITKRGQNVTFRCDPISEHNRLYWYRQTLGQGPEFLTYFQNEAQLEKSRLLSDRFSAERPKGSFSTLEIQRTEQGDSAMYLCASSLVSGTDNTGELFFGEGSRLTVL.

This clonotype appeared a few times. The chain links TRBV20-1 to TRBJ1-1; D is uncertain. Germline-derived CDR1 and CDR2 are DFQATT and SNEGSKA (reference sequence). The CDR3 contains 12 residues. The V end lost 1 base, the J end lost 4 bases, and 7 bases lay between the germline ends. The DNA of the CDR3 is TGCAGTGCTAGAGGAGGGTCCACTGAAGCTTTCTTT. It yields the protein CSARGGSTEAFF.

This clonotype was detected many times. This chain joins TRBV20-1 and TRBJ1-4; the D gene is possibly TRBD1 (5 bases). CDR1 and CDR2 from the germline V gene are DFQATT and SNEGSKA (reference sequence). V was shortened by 0 bases and J by 12 bases, with 17 bases between the two germline ends. The CDR3 sequence is 14 residues long. The CDR3 sequence: CSARDGGGGDQLFF. CDR3 nucleotide sequence: TGCAGTGCTAGAGATGGGGGTGGCGGGGATCAACTGTTTTTT.

There are many counts of this clonotype. V and J are TRBV28 and TRBJ2-5, with D perhaps assigned TRBD1 or TRBD2 (5 bases each). V gave up 7 bases and J gave up 9 bases, with 24 bases separating them. This CDR3 contains 15 residues. Germline V gives CDR1 MDHEN, CDR2 SYDVKM. The CDR3 region is CASTDRGHRAVAQYF. DNA for the CDR3: TGTGCCAGCACTGACCGGGGCCACCGGGCTGTGGCCCAGTACTTC.

This clonotype was counted ten times or more. The rearrangement joins TRBV18 to TRBJ1-6; D not resolved. The germline CDR1 and CDR2 sequences are KGHSH and LQKENI. This CDR3 is 13 amino acids long. V gave up 3 bases and J gave up 8 bases, with 8 bases separating them. Here the CDR3 reads CASSPNSHSPLHF. Here the CDR3 DNA reads TGTGCCAGCTCACCGAACAGTCATTCACCCCTCCACTTT.

This clonotype was observed at least ten times. The gene calls are TRBV28 and TRBJ2-7, with 7 positions matching TRBD1. Germline-derived CDR1 and CDR2 are MDHEN and SYDVKM. CDR3 length: 14 residues. V lost 5 bases and J lost 5; bases outside the gene matches: 9. In DNA, the CDR3 is TGTGCCAGCAGTCTTGGACAGGCGAGACACGAGCAGTACTTC. It translates to CASSLGQARHEQYF.